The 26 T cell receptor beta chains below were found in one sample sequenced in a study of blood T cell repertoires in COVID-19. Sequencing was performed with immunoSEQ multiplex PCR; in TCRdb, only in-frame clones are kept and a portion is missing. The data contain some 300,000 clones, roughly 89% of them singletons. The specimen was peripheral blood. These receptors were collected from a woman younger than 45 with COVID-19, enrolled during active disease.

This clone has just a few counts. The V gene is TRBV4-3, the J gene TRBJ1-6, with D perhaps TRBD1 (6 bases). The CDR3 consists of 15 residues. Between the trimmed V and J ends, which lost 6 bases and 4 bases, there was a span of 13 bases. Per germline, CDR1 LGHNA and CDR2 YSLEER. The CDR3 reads CASSRTAQYNSPLHF. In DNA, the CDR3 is TGCGCCAGCAGTCGGACAGCTCAATATAATTCACCCCTCCACTTT.

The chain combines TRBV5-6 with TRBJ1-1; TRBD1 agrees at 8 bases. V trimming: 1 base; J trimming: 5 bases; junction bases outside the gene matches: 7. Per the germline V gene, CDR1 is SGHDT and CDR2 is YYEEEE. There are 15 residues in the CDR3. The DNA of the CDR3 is TGTGCCAGCAGCTTGACTACAGGGGGGGCGACTGAAGCTTTCTTT. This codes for CASSLTTGGATEAFF.

As DNA, the CDR3 is TGTGCCAGCTCACCAATTAAGACGGGTAACTATGGCTACACCTTC. This sequence encodes CASSPIKTGNYGYTF. The chain has TRBV18 and TRBJ1-2, with no clear D. There are 15 residues in the CDR3. Germline values: CDR1 KGHSH, CDR2 LQKENI. Trimming shortened V by 2 bases and J by 1 base, and 11 bases separated the two germline ends.

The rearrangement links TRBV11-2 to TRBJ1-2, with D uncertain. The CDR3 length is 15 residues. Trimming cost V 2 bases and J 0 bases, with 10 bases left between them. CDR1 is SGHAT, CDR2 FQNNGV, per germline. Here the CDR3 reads CASSLSLQPNYGYTF. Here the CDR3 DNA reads TGTGCCAGCAGCTTATCTTTACAACCTAACTATGGCTACACCTTC.

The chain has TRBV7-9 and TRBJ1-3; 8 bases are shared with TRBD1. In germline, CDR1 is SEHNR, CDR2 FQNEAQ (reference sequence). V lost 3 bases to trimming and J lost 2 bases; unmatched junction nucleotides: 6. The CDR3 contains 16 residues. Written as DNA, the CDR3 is TGTGCCAGCAGCTTGGGGGACAGGACGACTGGAAACACCATATATTTT. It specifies CASSLGDRTTGNTIYF.

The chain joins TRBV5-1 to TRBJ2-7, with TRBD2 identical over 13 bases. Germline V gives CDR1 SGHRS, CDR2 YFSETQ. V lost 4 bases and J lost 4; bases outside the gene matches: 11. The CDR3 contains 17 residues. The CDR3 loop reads CASSVGLAGSLGYEQYF. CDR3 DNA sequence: TGCGCCAGCAGCGTGGGACTAGCGGGGTCGCTCGGTTACGAGCAGTACTTC.

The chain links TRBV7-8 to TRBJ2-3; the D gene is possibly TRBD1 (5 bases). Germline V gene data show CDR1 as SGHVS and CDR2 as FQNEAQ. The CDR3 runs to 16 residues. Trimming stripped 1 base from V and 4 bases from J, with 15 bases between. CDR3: CASSLVGRAFADTQYF. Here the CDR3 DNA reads TGTGCCAGCAGCTTAGTTGGCAGGGCCTTCGCAGATACGCAGTATTTT. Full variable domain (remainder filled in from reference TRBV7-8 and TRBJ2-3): GAGVSQSPRYKVAKRGQDVALRCDPISGHVSLFWYQQALGQGPEFLTYFQNEAQLDKSGLPSDRFFAERPEGSVSTLKIQRTQQEDSAVYLCASSLVGRAFADTQYFGPGTRLTVL.

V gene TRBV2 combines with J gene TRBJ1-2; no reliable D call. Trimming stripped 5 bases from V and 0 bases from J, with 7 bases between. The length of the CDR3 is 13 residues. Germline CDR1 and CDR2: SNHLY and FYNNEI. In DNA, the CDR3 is TGTGCCAGCAGTTCTGGGCCTAACTATGGCTACACCTTC. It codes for CASSSGPNYGYTF. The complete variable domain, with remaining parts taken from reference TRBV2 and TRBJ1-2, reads EPEVTQTPSHQVTQMGQEVILRCVPISNHLYFYWYRQILGQKVEFLVSFYNNEISEKSEIFDDQFSVERPDGSNFTLKIRSTKLEDSAMYFCASSSGPNYGYTFGSGTRLTVV.

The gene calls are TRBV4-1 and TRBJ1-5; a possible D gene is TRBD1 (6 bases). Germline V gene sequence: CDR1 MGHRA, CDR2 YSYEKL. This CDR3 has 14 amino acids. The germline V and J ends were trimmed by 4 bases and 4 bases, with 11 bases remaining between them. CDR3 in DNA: TGCGCCAGCAGCCCACAGGGTAGAAATCAGCCCCAGCATTTT. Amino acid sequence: CASSPQGRNQPQHF.

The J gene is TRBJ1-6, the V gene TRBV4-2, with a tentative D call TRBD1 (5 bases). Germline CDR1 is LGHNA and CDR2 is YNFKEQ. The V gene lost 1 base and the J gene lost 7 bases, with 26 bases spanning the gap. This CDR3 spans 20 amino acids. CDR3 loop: CASSQVGGVTGVERNSPLHF. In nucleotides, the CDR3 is TGTGCCAGCAGCCAAGTGGGGGGAGTAACCGGGGTAGAGAGAAATTCACCCCTCCACTTT.

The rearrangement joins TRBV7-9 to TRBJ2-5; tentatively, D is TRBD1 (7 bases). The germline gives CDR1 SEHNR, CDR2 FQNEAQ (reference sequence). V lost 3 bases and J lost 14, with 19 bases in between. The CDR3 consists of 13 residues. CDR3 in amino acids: CASSFGTAGDSYF. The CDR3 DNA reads TGTGCCAGCAGCTTTGGGACAGCGGGTGATAGTTACTTC.

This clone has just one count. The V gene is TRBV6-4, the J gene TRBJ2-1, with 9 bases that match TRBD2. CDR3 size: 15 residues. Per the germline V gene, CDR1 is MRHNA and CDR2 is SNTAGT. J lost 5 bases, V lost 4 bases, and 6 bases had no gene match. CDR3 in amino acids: CASSVVAGENNEQFF. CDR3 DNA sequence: TGTGCCAGCAGTGTCGTAGCGGGGGAGAACAATGAGCAGTTCTTC.

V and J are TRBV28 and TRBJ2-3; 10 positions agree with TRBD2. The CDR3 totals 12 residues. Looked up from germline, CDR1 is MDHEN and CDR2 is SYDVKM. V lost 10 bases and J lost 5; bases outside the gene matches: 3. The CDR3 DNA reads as TGTGCCACCCTAGCGGGGGAAGATACGCAGTATTTT. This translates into CATLAGEDTQYF.

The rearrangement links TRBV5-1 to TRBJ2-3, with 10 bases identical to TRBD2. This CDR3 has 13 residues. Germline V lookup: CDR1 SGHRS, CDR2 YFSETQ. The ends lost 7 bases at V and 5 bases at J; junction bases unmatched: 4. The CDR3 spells CASRSGGRDTQYF. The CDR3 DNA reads TGCGCCAGCCGTAGCGGGGGGCGAGATACGCAGTATTTT.

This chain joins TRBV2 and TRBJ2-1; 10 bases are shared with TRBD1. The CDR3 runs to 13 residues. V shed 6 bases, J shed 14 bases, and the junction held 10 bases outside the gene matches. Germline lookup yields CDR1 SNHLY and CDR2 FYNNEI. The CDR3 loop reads CASSNGPDRGEFF. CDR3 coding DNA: TGTGCCAGCAGCAACGGCCCGGACAGGGGGGAGTTCTTC.

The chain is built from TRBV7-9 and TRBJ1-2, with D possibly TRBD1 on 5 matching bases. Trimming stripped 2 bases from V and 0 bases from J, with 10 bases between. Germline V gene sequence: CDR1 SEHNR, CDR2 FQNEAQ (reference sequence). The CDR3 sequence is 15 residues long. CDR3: CASSLQGDTNYGYTF. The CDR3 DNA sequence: TGTGCCAGCAGCTTACAGGGCGATACTAACTATGGCTACACCTTC.

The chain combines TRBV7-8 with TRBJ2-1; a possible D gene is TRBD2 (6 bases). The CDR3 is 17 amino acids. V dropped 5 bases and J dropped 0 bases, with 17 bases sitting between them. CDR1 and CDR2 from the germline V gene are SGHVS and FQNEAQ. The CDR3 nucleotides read TGTGCCAGCAGCAGTCTTCGGGGGTCCAGCTCCTACAATGAGCAGTTCTTC. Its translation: CASSSLRGSSSYNEQFF.

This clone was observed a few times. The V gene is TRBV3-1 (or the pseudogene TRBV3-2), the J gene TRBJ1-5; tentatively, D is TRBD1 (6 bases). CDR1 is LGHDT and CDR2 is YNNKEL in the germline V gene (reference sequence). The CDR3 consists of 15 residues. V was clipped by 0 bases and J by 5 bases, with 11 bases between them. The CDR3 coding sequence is TGTGCCAGCAGCCAAGATCATACAGGGTATCAGCCCCAGCATTTT. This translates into CASSQDHTGYQPQHF.

DNA of the CDR3: TGTGCCAGCAGTTCGGGACATTTGAACACTGAAGCTTTCTTT. Translating it yields CASSSGHLNTEAFF. The chain has TRBV6-5 and TRBJ1-1; D may be TRBD1 (6 bases). Looked up from germline, CDR1 is MNHEY and CDR2 is SVGAGI. The CDR3 extends over 14 amino acids. V was shortened by 4 bases and J by 0 bases, with 9 bases between the two germline ends.

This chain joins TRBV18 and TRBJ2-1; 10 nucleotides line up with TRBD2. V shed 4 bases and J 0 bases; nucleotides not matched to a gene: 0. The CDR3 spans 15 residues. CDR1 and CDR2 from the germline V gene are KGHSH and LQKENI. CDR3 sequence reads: CASSRLAGSYNEQFF. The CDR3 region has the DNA TGTGCCAGCTCACGACTAGCGGGCTCCTACAATGAGCAGTTCTTC.

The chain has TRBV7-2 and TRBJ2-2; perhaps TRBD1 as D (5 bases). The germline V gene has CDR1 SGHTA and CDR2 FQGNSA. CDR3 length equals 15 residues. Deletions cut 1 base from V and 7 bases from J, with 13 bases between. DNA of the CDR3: TGTGCCAGCAGCTTAGGAGGACCTAGGGGCGGGGAGCTGTTTTTT. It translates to CASSLGGPRGGELFF.

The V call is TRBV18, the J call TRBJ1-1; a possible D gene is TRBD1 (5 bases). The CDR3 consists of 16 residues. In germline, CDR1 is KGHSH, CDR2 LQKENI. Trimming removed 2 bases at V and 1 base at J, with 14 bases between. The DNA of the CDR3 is TGTGCCAGCTCACCAGGGGCCTTGGGGGGGAACACTGAAGCTTTCTTT. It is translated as CASSPGALGGNTEAFF. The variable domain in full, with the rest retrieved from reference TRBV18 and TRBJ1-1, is NAGVMQNPRHLVRRRGQEARLRCSPMKGHSHVYWYRQLPEEGLKFMVYLQKENIIDESGMPKERFSAEFPKEGPSILRIQQVVRGDSAAYFCASSPGALGGNTEAFFGQGTRLTVV.

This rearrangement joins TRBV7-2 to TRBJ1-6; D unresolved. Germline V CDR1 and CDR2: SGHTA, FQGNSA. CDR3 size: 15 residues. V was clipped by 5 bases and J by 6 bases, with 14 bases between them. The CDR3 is CASSPREGTNSPLHF. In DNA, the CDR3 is TGTGCCAGCAGCCCCCGGGAGGGAACTAATTCACCCCTCCACTTT.

In DNA form, the CDR3 reads TGCGCCAGCAGTCCGAGCGTAACGAGCTCCTACAATGAGCAGTTCTTC. Residues: CASSPSVTSSYNEQFF. This chain connects TRBV5-1 to TRBJ2-1; D call uncertain. Germline values: CDR1 SGHRS, CDR2 YFSETQ. The CDR3 is made up of 16 amino acids. Trimming shortened V by 5 bases and J by 0 bases, and 15 bases separated the two germline ends.

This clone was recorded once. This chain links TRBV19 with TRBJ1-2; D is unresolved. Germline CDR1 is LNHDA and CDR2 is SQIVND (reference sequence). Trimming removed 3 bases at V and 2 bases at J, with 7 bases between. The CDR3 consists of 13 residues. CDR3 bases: TGTGCCAGTAGTATTGGAGTCAACTATGGCTACACCTTC. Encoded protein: CASSIGVNYGYTF.

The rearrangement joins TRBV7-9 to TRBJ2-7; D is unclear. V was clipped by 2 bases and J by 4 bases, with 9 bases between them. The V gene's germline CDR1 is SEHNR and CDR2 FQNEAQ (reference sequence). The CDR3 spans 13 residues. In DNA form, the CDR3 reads TGTGCCAGCAGCTTACGTTCGGGTTACGAGCAGTACGTC. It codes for CASSLRSGYEQYV.